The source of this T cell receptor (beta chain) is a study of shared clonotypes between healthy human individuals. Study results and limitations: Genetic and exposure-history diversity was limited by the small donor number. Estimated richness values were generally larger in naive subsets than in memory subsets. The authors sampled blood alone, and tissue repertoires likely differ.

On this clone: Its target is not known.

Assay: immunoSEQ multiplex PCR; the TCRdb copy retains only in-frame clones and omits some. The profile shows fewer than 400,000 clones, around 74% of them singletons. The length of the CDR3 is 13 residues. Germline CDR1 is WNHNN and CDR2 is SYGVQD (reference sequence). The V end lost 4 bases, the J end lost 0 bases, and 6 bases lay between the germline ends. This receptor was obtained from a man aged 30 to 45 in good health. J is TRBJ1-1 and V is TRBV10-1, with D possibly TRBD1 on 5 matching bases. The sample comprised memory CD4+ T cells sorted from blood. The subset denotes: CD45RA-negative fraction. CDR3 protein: CASSGQLNTEAFF. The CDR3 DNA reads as TGCGCCAGCAGTGGACAGTTGAACACTGAAGCTTTCTTT.